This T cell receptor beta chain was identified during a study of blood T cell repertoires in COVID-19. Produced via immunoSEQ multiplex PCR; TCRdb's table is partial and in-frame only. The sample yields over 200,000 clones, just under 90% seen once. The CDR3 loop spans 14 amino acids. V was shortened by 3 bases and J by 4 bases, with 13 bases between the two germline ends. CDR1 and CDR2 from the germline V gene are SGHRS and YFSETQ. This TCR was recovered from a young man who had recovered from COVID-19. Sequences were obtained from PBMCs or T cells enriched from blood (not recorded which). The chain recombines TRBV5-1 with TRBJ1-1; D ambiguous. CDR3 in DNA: TGCGCCAGCAGCTCCCCGGGAGAAGGCACTGAAGCTTTCTTT. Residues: CASSSPGEGTEAFF.